The 24 T cell receptor beta chains below come from one sample, sequenced in a study of regulatory T cells in long-lasting Graves disease. Researchers made TCR beta libraries by using iRepertoire HTBI primers and running Arm-PCR on CDR3 regions. TCRdb re-called the multiplex PCR reads through MiXCR, storing one row per CDR3 protein. The repertoire includes a few hundred thousand distinct CDR3 sequences, roughly 21% of them detected once, and about 14% sits in the top ten. Time point given: newly diagnosed GD, antithyroid drugs for less than 3 months. PBMCs provided the RNA from which the TCR library was made. This specimen was peripheral blood mononuclear cells (PBMCs), taken at new diagnosis, from a patient treated with antithyroid drugs. Receptor source: a female donor with Graves disease.

This clonotype was seen many times. The chain uses TRBV7-2 and TRBJ2-5; a possible D gene is TRBD1 (5 bases). V was cut by 1 base and J by 2 bases, with 17 bases left in between. Germline CDR1 reads SGHTA; CDR2 reads FQGNSA. The CDR3 has 17 residues. The CDR3 sequence: CASSLVRVHAGQETQYF. In DNA form, the CDR3 reads TGTGCCAGCAGCTTAGTTCGGGTCCACGCAGGGCAAGAGACCCAGTACTTC. The full variable domain, in which reference TRBV7-2 and TRBJ2-5 provide the parts outside the CDR3, is GAGVSQSPSNKVTEKGKDVELRCDPISGHTALYWYRQSLGQGLEFLIYFQGNSAPDKSGLPSDRFSAERTGGSVSTLTIQRTQQEDSAVYLCASSLVRVHAGQETQYFGPGTRLLVL.

As to this clonotype: This may stem from a read error, because a much larger clone lies one nucleotide away. This chain joins TRBV6-1 and TRBJ2-2, with D maybe TRBD2 (5 bases). V dropped 8 bases and J dropped 0 bases, with 13 bases sitting between them. This CDR3 spans 15 amino acids. CDR1 and CDR2 from the germline V gene are MNHNS and SASEGT. CDR3 in DNA: TGTGCCAGCGGCGCCGTACTAGCGAACACCGGGGAGCTGTTTTTT. Translated: CASGAVLANTGELFF.

This clonotype was found many times. The chain carries TRBV6-2 or TRBV6-3 and TRBJ2-3; D unresolved. The CDR3 contains 12 residues. Looked up from germline, CDR1 is MNHEY and CDR2 is SVGEGT. The V and J ends lost 6 bases and 8 bases respectively, with 12 bases between them. The CDR3 protein is CASRALSGTQYF. CDR3 in DNA: TGTGCCAGCAGGGCCTTATCCGGTACGCAGTATTTT.

This chain joins TRBV5-8 and TRBJ2-1, with TRBD1 matching over 9 bases. Germline V gives CDR1 SGHTS, CDR2 YDEGEE. With V trimmed by 1 base and J by 7 bases, 6 bases remained unmatched. The CDR3 runs to 15 residues. The DNA for the CDR3 is TGTGCCAGCAGCTTGCCTCGACAGGGGGGGAATGAGCAGTTCTTC. It is translated as CASSLPRQGGNEQFF.

The table lists this clonotype with many counts. V usage is TRBV7-3 and J usage is TRBJ2-5; tentative D call: TRBD2 (5 bases). The CDR3 extends over 15 amino acids. With 1 base removed from V and 5 bases from J, the gap between germline ends came to 14 bases. CDR1 is SGHTA, CDR2 FQGTGA, per germline. CDR3 in amino acids: CASSLRATTSETQYF. In DNA, the CDR3 is TGTGCCAGCAGCTTAAGGGCGACTACATCCGAGACCCAGTACTTC. The complete variable domain, with remaining parts taken from reference TRBV7-3 and TRBJ2-5, reads GAGVSQTPSNKVTEKGKYVELRCDPISGHTALYWYRQSLGQGPEFLIYFQGTGAADDSGLPNDRFFAVRPEGSVSTLKIQRTERGDSAVYLCASSLRATTSETQYFGPGTRLLVL.

This clonotype was detected many times. The chain couples TRBV20-1 to TRBJ1-1; D possibly corresponds to TRBD1 (6 bases). CDR1 is DFQATT and CDR2 is SNEGSKA in the germline V gene (reference sequence). The CDR3 has 15 residues. V lost 6 bases and J 1 base, leaving 18 bases between the germline ends. DNA of the CDR3: TGCAGTGCGGGGGCACTACTAGTTCCGAACACTGAAGCTTTCTTT. It encodes CSAGALLVPNTEAFF.

This clonotype was observed at least ten times. The chain links TRBV7-2 to TRBJ1-3; D is uncertain. The CDR3 has 14 residues. Trimming left V 1 base short and J 3 bases short, with 7 bases between. Per the germline V gene, CDR1 is SGHTA and CDR2 is FQGNSA. The CDR3 sequence: CASSLVGFGNTIYF. Written as DNA, the CDR3 is TGTGCCAGCAGCTTAGTAGGGTTTGGAAACACCATATATTTT.

This clonotype was counted only a few times. The V call is TRBV19, the J call TRBJ2-7; D is possibly TRBD1 (6 bases). This CDR3 has 15 residues. Germline lookup yields CDR1 LNHDA and CDR2 SQIVND (reference sequence). Between the trimmed V and J ends, which lost 2 bases and 1 base, there was a span of 12 bases. CDR3 in amino acids: CASSIRAGESYEQYF. The CDR3 region has the DNA TGTGCCAGTAGTATAAGGGCAGGGGAGTCCTACGAGCAGTACTTC.

The table lists this clonotype with a count of one. This may be a read error, as it is one base from a much larger clone. The rearrangement joins TRBV10-3 to TRBJ2-5; a weak D match, TRBD2 (7 bases). Deletions cut 2 bases from V and 4 bases from J, with 11 bases between. Germline-derived CDR1 and CDR2 are ENHRY and SYGVKD. This CDR3 comprises 14 residues. The CDR3 spells CAISEGGGPETQYF. In DNA, the CDR3 is TGTGCCATCAGTGAGGGGGGGGGGCCAGAGACCCAGTACTTC.

This clonotype showed up just once. CDR3 sequence reads: CASQLANEQYF. CDR3 bases: TGTGCCAGCCAACTAGCAAACGAGCAGTACTTC. This chain links TRBV27 with TRBJ2-7, with D possibly matching TRBD2 (6 bases). The CDR3 is 11 amino acids. V gave up 8 bases and J gave up 5 bases, with 10 bases separating them. Germline V lookup: CDR1 MNHEY, CDR2 SMNVEV (reference sequence).

Ten or more counts support this clonotype. This chain joins TRBV12-3 or TRBV12-4 and TRBJ2-3; the D gene could be TRBD1 or TRBD2 (5 bases each). The CDR3 spans 16 residues. V lost 8 bases and J lost 0, with 18 bases in between. The CDR3 loop is CASSGSRDASTDTQYF. Written as DNA, the CDR3 is TGTGCCAGCTCCGGATCCCGGGACGCCAGCACAGATACGCAGTATTTT.

This clonotype has a count of ten or more. The V and J genes are TRBV12-3 or TRBV12-4 and TRBJ2-7; D is possibly TRBD1 (7 bases). The CDR3 has 14 residues. The V and J ends lost 8 bases and 1 base respectively, with 15 bases between them. This CDR3 reads CASSGGSFSYEQYF. Here the CDR3 DNA reads TGTGCCAGCTCAGGGGGGTCGTTTTCCTACGAGCAGTACTTC.

This clonotype was seen at least ten times. This rearrangement joins TRBV20-1 to TRBJ1-4, with D maybe TRBD1 (5 bases). Trimming took 6 bases from V and 4 from J, leaving 12 bases between them. Germline-derived CDR1 and CDR2 are DFQATT and SNEGSKA (reference sequence). This CDR3 contains 13 residues. CDR3 residues: CSARGSFNEKLFF. CDR3 bases: TGCAGTGCGAGGGGTAGTTTTAATGAAAAACTGTTTTTT.

This clonotype has more than one count but fewer than ten. A much larger clone lies a single base off, so this may be a read error. CDR3 amino acids: CASSPRTGGPTGELFF. The CDR3 DNA is TGTGCCAGCAGCCCCAGGACAGGGGGACCGACCGGGGAGCTGTTTTTT. V and J are TRBV7-3 and TRBJ2-2; 10 bases are shared with TRBD1. The CDR3 contains 16 residues. V lost 5 bases, J lost 5 bases, and 8 bases stayed unmatched. Germline V lookup: CDR1 SGHTA, CDR2 FQGTGA.

This clonotype was counted ten times or more. The chain is built from TRBV19 and TRBJ2-7, with 9 nucleotides matching TRBD1. Per germline, CDR1 LNHDA and CDR2 SQIVND (reference sequence). The ends lost 5 bases at V and 2 bases at J; junction bases unmatched: 7. The CDR3 sequence is 15 residues long. CDR3 DNA: TGTGCCAGTAGTTCTCCCCGGGACAGGGCCTACGAGCAGTACTTC. Amino acids: CASSSPRDRAYEQYF.

This clonotype was recorded many times. The rearrangement joins TRBV5-1 to TRBJ2-1, with D tentatively TRBD1 (5 bases). Germline lookup yields CDR1 SGHRS and CDR2 YFSETQ. The CDR3 runs 14 residues. V was pared by 0 bases and J by 2 bases, with 6 bases between. CDR3 region: CASSLATAYNEQFF. The DNA for the CDR3 is TGCGCCAGCAGCTTGGCGACAGCCTACAATGAGCAGTTCTTC. The variable domain in full, completed from reference TRBV5-1 and TRBJ2-1, reads KAGVTQTPRYLIKTRGQQVTLSCSPISGHRSVSWYQQTPGQGLQFLFEYFSETQRNKGNFPGRFSGRQFSNSRSEMNVSTLELGDSALYLCASSLATAYNEQFFGPGTRLTVL.

This clonotype was counted ten times or more. This chain links TRBV28 with TRBJ2-5; TRBD2 is a possible D gene (5 bases). The CDR3 sequence is 12 residues long. Looked up from germline, CDR1 is MDHEN and CDR2 is SYDVKM. Trimming removed 6 bases at V and 5 bases at J, with 10 bases between. CDR3 DNA sequence: TGTGCCAGCAGCGACGGCGGGGAGACCCAGTACTTC. It translates to CASSDGGETQYF. The whole variable domain, filled in from reference TRBV28 and TRBJ2-5, reads DVKVTQSSRYLVKRTGEKVFLECVQDMDHENMFWYRQDPGLGLRLIYFSYDVKMKEKGDIPEGYSVSREKKERFSLILESASTNQTSMYLCASSDGGETQYFGPGTRLLVL.

This clonotype was observed at least ten times. V and J are TRBV15 and TRBJ2-7; 7 positions agree with TRBD1. This CDR3 spans 14 amino acids. The junction had 5 bases not matched to a gene; V was cut back by 0 bases and J by 6 bases. Germline V gene lookup returns CDR1 LNHNV and CDR2 YYDKDF (reference sequence). CDR3 loop: CATSRDEGQLEQYF. The CDR3 DNA is TGTGCCACCAGCAGAGATGAGGGACAGCTCGAGCAGTACTTC.

In its sample, this clonotype was seen many times. The chain has TRBV4-3 and TRBJ1-1, with a tentative D call TRBD1 (6 bases). Germline CDR1 reads LGHNA; CDR2 reads YSLEER. With 1 base removed from V and 3 bases from J, the gap between germline ends came to 15 bases. The CDR3 length is 16 residues. The CDR3 region is CASSQAGRGGDTEAFF. CDR3 coding DNA: TGCGCCAGCAGCCAAGCCGGAAGGGGGGGGGACACTGAAGCTTTCTTT.

Ten or more counts support this clonotype. The chain recombines TRBV30 with TRBJ2-3; TRBD1 matches 7 bases. CDR1 and CDR2 (germline): GTSNPN, SVGIG (reference sequence). This CDR3 is built from 14 residues. J lost 2 bases, V lost 1 base, and 3 bases had no gene match. The CDR3 loop is CAWSDGQVTDTQYF. The CDR3 DNA reads as TGTGCCTGGAGTGATGGACAGGTCACAGATACGCAGTATTTT.

This clonotype was recorded once. It differs at one base from a far larger clone, so likely a read error. This chain links TRBV29-1 with TRBJ2-1, with 8 bases matching TRBD1. The J call may not be correct, given that the DNA end is closer to TRBJ2-5. Germline values: CDR1 SQVTM, CDR2 ANQGSEA. This CDR3 is built from 14 residues. The CDR3 region is CSVRLQGGQETQYF. In DNA, the CDR3 is TGCAGCGTTAGACTACAGGGGGGACAAGAGACCCAGTACTTC.

Many counts were recorded for this clonotype. The V gene is TRBV27, the J gene TRBJ2-6; the D is unclear. The CDR3 sequence is 14 residues long. Germline V CDR1 and CDR2: MNHEY, SMNVEV (reference sequence). The CDR3 sequence is CASGVPSGANVLTF. The CDR3 nucleotides are TGTGCATCTGGGGTTCCCTCTGGGGCCAACGTCCTGACTTTC.

The chain combines TRBV2 with TRBJ1-5; 7 nucleotides line up with TRBD1. The V and J ends lost 5 bases and 11 bases, in that order; junction bases with no gene match: 3. This CDR3 has 11 residues. Germline-derived CDR1 and CDR2 are SNHLY and FYNNEI. CDR3 nucleotide sequence: TGTGCCAGCAGTAGAGGACAGGCCCAGCATTTT. Its protein product is CASSRGQAQHF.

This clonotype was counted many times. The J gene is TRBJ2-1, the V gene TRBV18; 12 nucleotides agree with TRBD1. Per the germline V gene, CDR1 is KGHSH and CDR2 is LQKENI. Trimming removed 5 bases from V and 13 bases from J; junction bases left unmatched: 9. This CDR3 region has 14 residues. CDR3 sequence: CASSGGTGGRTQFF. The CDR3 coding sequence is TGTGCCAGCTCAGGTGGGACAGGGGGCAGGACCCAGTTCTTC.